This is a list of T cell receptor beta chains from one sample in a study of blood T cell repertoires in COVID-19. Method: immunoSEQ multiplex PCR; TCRdb's copy keeps in-frame clones and lacks some. The sample yields over 250,000 clones, around 92% seen once. Sequencing input: PBMCs or T cells enriched from blood (not recorded which). These receptors were taken from a woman in her sixties who had recovered from COVID-19. Each CDR3 is given with its conserved first and last residue. D genes are given only for firm matches. Expanded clones are given a class, and other clones once, few, many or no size at all.

J gene	D gene	clone size	V gene	CDR3 DNA	CDR3 protein
TRBJ2-7	TRBD2	-	TRBV5-5	TGTGCCAGCAGCTTGGCAGCGGGGAACTACGAGCAGTACTTC	CASSLAAGNYEQYF
TRBJ1-4	-	-	TRBV10-3	TGTGCCATCAGTGAGTCTCGGGATATCGGTGAAAAACTGTTTTTT	CAISESRDIGEKLFF
TRBJ1-5	-	-	TRBV28	TGTGCCAGCAGTTCGTATACAGGGATTCTTAGCAATCAGCCCCAGCATTTT	CASSSYTGILSNQPQHF
TRBJ2-2	TRBD2	-	TRBV3-1/TRBV3-2	TGTGCCAGCAGCCAGGAGACTAGCGGGAGAACCGGGGAGCTGTTTTTT	CASSQETSGRTGELFF
TRBJ1-1	-	-	TRBV24-1	TGTGCCACCAGCGCGACCGGGAGGAACACTGAAGCTTTCTTT	CATSATGRNTEAFF
TRBJ2-7	TRBD2	-	TRBV27	TGTGCCAGCAGTTCCTCCGGGACTATTGCTATCTTC	CASSSSGTIAIF
TRBJ1-5	TRBD1	-	TRBV4-1	TGCGCCAGCAGCCAAGAGGACAGGGCGTGGAATCAGCCCCAGCATTTT	CASSQEDRAWNQPQHF
TRBJ2-1	-	-	TRBV20-1	TGCAGTGCTAGTTTCAGAGGCTCCTACAATGAGCAGTTCTTC	CSASFRGSYNEQFF
TRBJ1-2	-	once	TRBV28	TGTGCCAGCAGTTTTAGCGCCGGTAACTATGGCTACACCTTC	CASSFSAGNYGYTF
TRBJ2-1	-	-	TRBV15	TGTGCCACCAGCCCCGGGAGGGGGCAGTACAATGAGCAGTTCTTC	CATSPGRGQYNEQFF
TRBJ2-3	-	-	TRBV10-1	TGCGCCAGCAGTGACTTTTATTCGACTACTACCACAGATACGCAGTATTTT	CASSDFYSTTTTDTQYF
TRBJ1-5	-	-	TRBV18	TGTGCCAGCTCAGCTCCGGGACTGACGAGCAATCAGCCCCAGCATTTT	CASSAPGLTSNQPQHF
TRBJ2-7	-	-	TRBV7-8	TGTGCCAGCAGCTTAGTATTGGGGGGTCCCTACGAGCAGTACTTC	CASSLVLGGPYEQYF
TRBJ1-1	-	-	TRBV10-3	TGTGCCATCAGTGAGCTGACCCTAGGGGACACTGAAGCTTTCTTT	CAISELTLGDTEAFF
TRBJ2-1	TRBD2	-	TRBV10-3	TGTGCCATCAGTGAGAACGCGGGGGCCTACAATGAGCAGTTCTTC	CAISENAGAYNEQFF
TRBJ2-7	TRBD2	-	TRBV27	TGTGCCAGCAGGAACTTAGAGACTAGCGAACGCCACGAGCAGTACTTC	CASRNLETSERHEQYF
TRBJ1-1	-	-	TRBV5-4	TGTGCCAGCAGCTTTGGGGGGGTAGACACTGAAGCTTTCTTT	CASSFGGVDTEAFF
TRBJ2-3	TRBD2	-	TRBV4-1	TGCGCCAGCAGCCAAGGGGGACTAGTCGAGAAGAGTACGCAGTATTTT	CASSQGGLVEKSTQYF
TRBJ1-5	-	-	TRBV19	TGTGCCAGTAGTACTACTCCGGCGGGCAATCAGCCCCAGCATTTT	CASSTTPAGNQPQHF
TRBJ1-4	-	-	TRBV11-2	TGTGCCAGCAGCTTTGCGGGCTATAATGAAAAACTGTTTTTT	CASSFAGYNEKLFF
TRBJ2-1	TRBD2	few	TRBV27	TGTGCCAGCAGTTTAGTATCCTTGGTTGTGGGGGGGGTGCCTGACAATGAGCAGTTCTTC	CASSLVSLVVGGVPDNEQFF
TRBJ2-1	-	-	TRBV7-9	TGTGCCAGCAGCCCCGGCGCGGTTGGAGCGGATGAGCAGTTCTTC	CASSPGAVGADEQFF
TRBJ2-5	-	-	TRBV5-1	TGCGCCAGCAGCTTGGCCGTGGGGGGACAAGAGACCCAGTACTTC	CASSLAVGGQETQYF
TRBJ2-1	TRBD2	-	TRBV7-8	TGTGCCAGCAGCCCGCTAGCGGTGAGCTCCTACAATGAGCAGTTCTTC	CASSPLAVSSYNEQFF
TRBJ1-2	-	-	TRBV12-3/TRBV12-4	TGTGCCAGCAGTTTAACCAGGGTTGATGGCTACACCTTC	CASSLTRVDGYTF
TRBJ2-1	-	once	TRBV28	TGTGCCAGCAGTTTAACTTTACCGCGGAATGAGCAGTTCTTC	CASSLTLPRNEQFF
TRBJ2-3	-	-	TRBV15	TGTGCCACCAGCAGAGTAAGCCGCCTTGAGGATACGCAGTATTTT	CATSRVSRLEDTQYF